This TCR beta chain was observed in a study of CD8+ T cells in alopecia areata. Study context: Severity scoring for treated patients was based on the percentage of affected scalp area.

Treatment in this sample: oral pan-JAK inhibitor, 5-10 mg twice daily. This CDR3 comprises 15 residues. With V trimmed by 0 bases and J by 4 bases, 3 bases remained unmatched. Looked up from germline, CDR1 is SGHTA and CDR2 is FQGNSA. This clone occurred a few times. Its antigen is unknown. cDNA serving as the sequencing template came from extracted, reverse transcribed RNA. Using immunoSEQ multiplex PCR, the repertoire was profiled, and TCRdb retains in-frame clones only, with some absent. The data contain around 190,000 clones, over 60% of them singletons. Study-level points and caveats: More clonal than normal scalp was lesional scalp, particularly alopecia totalis/universalis. Since there was just one nonresponder, nobody can yet say how baseline CD8+ expansion ties to response.

The sample in question was CD4+ T cells sorted from blood, obtained at week 4, from a patient treated with tofacitinib. This TCR derives from a human donor with alopecia areata. This chain links TRBV7-2 with TRBJ1-2, with 9 bases fitting TRBD1. The CDR3 coding sequence is TGTGCCAGCAGCTTAGCGGGGGGACAGGGCTATGGCTACACCTTC. Its protein product is CASSLAGGQGYGYTF.